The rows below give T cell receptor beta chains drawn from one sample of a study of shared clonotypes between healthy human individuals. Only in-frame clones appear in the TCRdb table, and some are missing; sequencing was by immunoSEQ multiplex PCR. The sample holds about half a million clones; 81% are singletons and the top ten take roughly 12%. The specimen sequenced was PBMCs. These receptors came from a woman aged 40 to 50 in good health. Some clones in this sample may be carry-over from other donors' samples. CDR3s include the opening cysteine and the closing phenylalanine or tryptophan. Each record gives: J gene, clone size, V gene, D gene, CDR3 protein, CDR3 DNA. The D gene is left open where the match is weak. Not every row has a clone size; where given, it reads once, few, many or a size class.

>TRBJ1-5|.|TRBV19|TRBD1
CASSHTGQGDQPQHF
TGTGCCAGTAGTCACACCGGACAGGGTGATCAGCCCCAGCATTTT
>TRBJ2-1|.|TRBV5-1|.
CASSLGQTSNEQFF
TGCGCCAGCAGCTTGGGGCAGACGTCCAATGAGCAGTTCTTC
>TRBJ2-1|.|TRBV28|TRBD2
CASSLVLAGEEQFF
TGTGCCAGCAGTTTAGTACTAGCGGGAGAAGAGCAGTTCTTC
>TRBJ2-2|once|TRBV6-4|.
CASSDSEGYTGELFF
TGTGCCAGCAGTGACTCCGAGGGCTACACCGGGGAGCTGTTTTTT
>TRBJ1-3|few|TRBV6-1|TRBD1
CASSEAPGQGVTIYF
TGTGCCAGCAGTGAAGCGCCAGGACAGGGTGTCACCATATATTTT
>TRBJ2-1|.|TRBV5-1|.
CASSLVSSYNEQFF
TGCGCCAGCAGCCTGGTGAGCTCCTACAATGAGCAGTTCTTC
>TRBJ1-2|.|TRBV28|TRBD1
CASRYTMGQGGDLIF
TGTGCCAGCAGATACACCATGGGACAGGGGGGCGACCTTATCTTC
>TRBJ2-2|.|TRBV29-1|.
CSVGWAAPNTGELFF
TGCAGCGTCGGATGGGCGGCCCCGAACACCGGGGAGCTGTTTTTT
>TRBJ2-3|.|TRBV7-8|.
CASSAGRRTDTQYF
TGTGCCAGCAGCGCAGGACGACGCACAGATACGCAGTATTTT
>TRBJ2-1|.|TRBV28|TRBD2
CASSFDMTSGNYNEQFF
TGTGCCAGCAGTTTTGACATGACTAGCGGGAACTACAATGAGCAGTTCTTC
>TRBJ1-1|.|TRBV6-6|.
CATRGREDTEAFF
TGTGCCACTCGCGGCAGGGAGGACACTGAAGCTTTCTTT
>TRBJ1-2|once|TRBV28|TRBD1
CASSPGDRAGYTF
TGTGCCAGCAGTCCAGGGGACAGGGCGGGCTACACCTTC
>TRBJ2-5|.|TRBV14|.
CASSQDPGTQETQYF
TGTGCCAGCAGCCAAGATCCCGGGACGCAAGAGACCCAGTACTTC
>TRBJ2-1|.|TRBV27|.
CASFRPGNNEQFF
TGTGCCAGCTTCCGGCCGGGGAACAATGAGCAGTTCTTC
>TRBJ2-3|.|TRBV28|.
CASSPSGGGIAQYF
TGTGCCAGCAGTCCCTCCGGTGGAGGGATCGCGCAGTATTTT
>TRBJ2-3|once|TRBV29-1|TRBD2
CSVQRTSGTDTQYF
TGCAGCGTTCAACGGACTAGCGGCACAGATACGCAGTATTTT
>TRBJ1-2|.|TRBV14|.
CATSQGSSYGYTF
TGTGCCACCTCTCAGGGTAGTAGCTATGGCTACACCTTC
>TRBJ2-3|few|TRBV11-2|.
CASSSKSVGRFVTDTQYF
TGTGCCAGCAGCTCCAAGTCGGTCGGCAGATTTGTCACAGATACGCAGTATTTT
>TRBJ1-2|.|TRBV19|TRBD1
CASSIGQGRLGYTF
TGTGCCAGTAGTATAGGACAGGGGCGCCTTGGCTACACCTTC
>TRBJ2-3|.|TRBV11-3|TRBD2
CASSRGTSGRTDTQYF
TGTGCCAGCAGCCGAGGGACTAGCGGGCGCACAGATACGCAGTATTTT
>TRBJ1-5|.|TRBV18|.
CASSPRASNNQPQHF
TGTGCCAGCTCACCACGGGCCAGTAACAATCAGCCCCAGCATTTT
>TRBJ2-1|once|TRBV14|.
CASSPTTGGPAYNEQFF
TGTGCCAGCAGCCCCACCACCGGGGGCCCAGCTTACAATGAGCAGTTCTTC
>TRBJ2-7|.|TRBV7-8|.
CASSIGGFYEQYF
TGTGCCAGCAGCATTGGAGGGTTCTACGAGCAGTACTTC
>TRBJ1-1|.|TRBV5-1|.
CASSTRSGTEAFF
TGCGCCAGCAGCACCCGGTCCGGGACTGAAGCTTTCTTT
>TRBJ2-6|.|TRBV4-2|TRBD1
CASSQALPGQGPARGANVLTF
TGTGCCAGCAGCCAGGCTTTACCGGGACAGGGGCCCGCGCGAGGGGCCAACGTCCTGACTTTC
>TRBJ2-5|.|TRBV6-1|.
CASSAAGTETQYF
TGTGCCAGCAGTGCGGCAGGGACGGAGACCCAGTACTTC
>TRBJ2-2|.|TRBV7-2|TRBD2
CASSPSGGGVGELFF
TGTGCCAGCAGCCCATCCGGGGGAGGGGTCGGGGAGCTGTTTTTT
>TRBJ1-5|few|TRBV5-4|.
CAFSANYNQPQHF
TGTGCCTTTTCCGCCAACTACAATCAGCCCCAGCATTTT
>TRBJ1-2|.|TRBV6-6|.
CASSPGGGLYGYTF
TGTGCCAGCAGTCCCGGGGGGGGGCTCTATGGCTACACCTTC
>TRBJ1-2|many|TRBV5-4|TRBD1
CASSLRQGENGYTF
TGTGCCAGCAGCTTAAGACAGGGGGAGAATGGCTACACCTTC
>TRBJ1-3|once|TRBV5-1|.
CASRNTGSTGNTIYF
TGCGCCTCTAGAAATACAGGGTCTACTGGAAACACCATATATTTT
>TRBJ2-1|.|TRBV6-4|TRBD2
CASSDSIRGTPGGSYNEQFF
TGTGCCAGCAGTGACTCGATCCGGGGCACTCCCGGGGGGTCCTACAATGAGCAGTTCTTC
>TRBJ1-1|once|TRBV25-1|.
CASSEWGARTEAFF
TGTGCCAGCAGTGAATGGGGGGCTCGCACTGAAGCTTTCTTT
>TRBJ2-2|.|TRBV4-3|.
CASSQAVSPSTGELFF
TGCGCCAGCAGCCAAGCGGTCTCCCCAAGCACCGGGGAGCTGTTTTTT
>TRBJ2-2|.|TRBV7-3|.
CASRAGSSNTGELFF
TGTGCCAGCAGAGCGGGTTCCTCGAACACCGGGGAGCTGTTTTTT